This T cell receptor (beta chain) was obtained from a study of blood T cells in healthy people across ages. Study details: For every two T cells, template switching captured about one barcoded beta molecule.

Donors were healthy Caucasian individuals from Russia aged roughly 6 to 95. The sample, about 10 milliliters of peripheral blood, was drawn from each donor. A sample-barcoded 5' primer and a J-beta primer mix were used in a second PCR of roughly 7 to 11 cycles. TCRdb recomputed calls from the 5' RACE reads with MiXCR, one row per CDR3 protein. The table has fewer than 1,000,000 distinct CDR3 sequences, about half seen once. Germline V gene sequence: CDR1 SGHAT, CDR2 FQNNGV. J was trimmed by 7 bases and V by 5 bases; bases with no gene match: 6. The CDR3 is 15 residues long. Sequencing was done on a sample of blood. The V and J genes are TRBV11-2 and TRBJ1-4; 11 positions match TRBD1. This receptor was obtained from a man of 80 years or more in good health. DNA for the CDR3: TGTGCCAGCAGCAAGAGGGACAGGGGGTTTGAAAAACTGTTTTTT. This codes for CASSKRDRGFEKLFF. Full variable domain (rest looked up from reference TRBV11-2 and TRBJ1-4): EAGVAQSPRYKIIEKRQSVAFWCNPISGHATLYWYQQILGQGPKLLIQFQNNGVVDDSQLPKDRFSAERLKGVDSTLKIQPAKLEDSAVYLCASSKRDRGFEKLFFGSGTQLSVL.